Below, 27 T cell receptor beta chains from the same sample are listed, as sequenced in a study of T-cell reconstitution after alpha-beta-depleted transplantation in children. During its preparation, the TCRbeta library received unique molecular identifiers. TCRdb recomputed calls from the PCR reads with MiXCR, one row per CDR3 protein. The top ten hold approximately 3% of the sample, which has hundreds of thousands of distinct CDR3 sequences, roughly 18% seen once. The sequencing used PBMCs from the stem cell graft donor, collected from the stem cell graft. Source of these receptors: a human donor who donated a stem cell graft to a child with acute lymphoblastic leukemia.

This clonotype was detected a few times. The V call is TRBV3-1, the J call TRBJ1-1; D is unclear. This CDR3 is 14 amino acids long. Looked up from germline, CDR1 is LGHDT and CDR2 is YNNKEL (reference sequence). V lost 1 base and J lost 3, with 9 bases in between. Here the CDR3 reads CASSQGIWYTEAFF. Here the CDR3 DNA reads TGTGCCAGCAGCCAAGGGATTTGGTACACTGAAGCTTTCTTT.

The V gene is TRBV4-1, the J gene TRBJ2-7; possible D gene TRBD2, 5 bases. Per germline, CDR1 MGHRA and CDR2 YSYEKL. The CDR3 consists of 13 residues. Trimming removed 3 bases at V and 4 bases at J, with 10 bases between. Here the CDR3 reads CASSQALGYEQYF. The CDR3 bases are TGCGCCAGCAGCCAGGCACTAGGATACGAGCAGTACTTC.

This clonotype was detected a few times. The chain recombines TRBV30 with TRBJ2-6; 9 nucleotides match TRBD1. This CDR3 is 16 amino acids long. Germline V gives CDR1 GTSNPN, CDR2 SVGIG (reference sequence). V dropped 1 base and J dropped 2; count of bases not matched to a gene: 3. The CDR3 sequence is CAWSAQGAPGANVLTF. In DNA, the CDR3 is TGTGCCTGGAGTGCACAGGGGGCCCCTGGGGCCAACGTCCTGACTTTC.

This clonotype was seen a handful of times. This sequence joins TRBV15 and TRBJ2-1; D is unclear. This CDR3 region has 12 residues. Germline CDR1 LNHNV, CDR2 YYDKDF (reference sequence). The V and J ends lost 4 bases and 7 bases respectively, with 8 bases between them. The CDR3 spells CATSITGNEQFF. CDR3 coding DNA: TGTGCCACCAGCATTACCGGTAATGAGCAGTTCTTC.

This clonotype occurred a few times. The V gene is TRBV28, the J gene TRBJ2-7, with 8 bases aligning to TRBD2. CDR3 length equals 13 residues. V was clipped by 5 bases and J by 2 bases; unmatched bases: 2. The germline CDR1 and CDR2 sequences are MDHEN and SYDVKM. The CDR3 loop is CASSKGLAYEQYF. The CDR3 nucleotides read TGTGCCAGCAGTAAGGGACTAGCCTACGAGCAGTACTTC.

The genes are TRBV29-1 and TRBJ2-3; 9 bases map to TRBD1. CDR3 length equals 14 residues. Germline CDR1 reads SQVTM; CDR2 reads ANQGSEA. V trimming: 6 bases; J trimming: 2 bases; junction bases outside the gene matches: 6. CDR3 residues: CSVFRDRATDTQYF. The CDR3, as DNA: TGCAGCGTCTTCCGGGACAGGGCCACAGATACGCAGTATTTT.

The V and J genes are TRBV20-1 and TRBJ1-1, with 8 bases identical to TRBD1. V trimming: 5 bases; J trimming: 0 bases; junction bases outside the gene matches: 11. The germline V gene has CDR1 DFQATT and CDR2 SNEGSKA (reference sequence). The CDR3 covers 16 residues. CDR3 bases: TGCAGTGCTGTGTTAGGCAGGGGGCGGATGAACACTGAAGCTTTCTTT. Protein sequence: CSAVLGRGRMNTEAFF.

Of note for this clonotype: The CDR3 does not end in the conserved phenylalanine or tryptophan, so this is likely a read error. The chain links TRBV9 to TRBJ2-5, with 10 bases that match TRBD1. CDR3 length: 16 residues. CDR1 SGDLS and CDR2 YYNGEE come from the germline V gene. Germline trimming cut 3 bases from V and 5 bases from J; bases unmatched to any gene: 10. The CDR3 spells CASSETGGARVETQYL. In nucleotides, the CDR3 is TGTGCCAGCAGCGAGACAGGGGGCGCGCGAGTGGAGACCCAGTACTTG.

This clonotype was observed a handful of times. The gene calls are TRBV5-1 and TRBJ1-1; D unresolved. CDR1 and CDR2 (germline): SGHRS, YFSETQ. Trimming took 1 base from V and 7 from J, leaving 8 bases between them. CDR3 size: 12 residues. DNA for the CDR3: TGCGCCAGCAGCTTGAAACCCCTTGAAGCTTTCTTT. Protein sequence: CASSLKPLEAFF.

The V and J genes are TRBV27 and TRBJ2-2; D perhaps matches TRBD1 (5 bases). Germline CDR1 MNHEY, CDR2 SMNVEV (reference sequence). V lost 2 bases and J 3 bases, leaving 7 bases between the germline ends. The CDR3 is 14 amino acids. CDR3 nucleotide sequence: TGTGCCAGCAGTTTACTACAGGACACCGGGGAGCTGTTTTTT. Protein product: CASSLLQDTGELFF.

The V and J genes are TRBV4-1 and TRBJ2-7, with D possibly matching TRBD2 (5 bases). This CDR3 region has 14 residues. V was pared by 3 bases and J by 1 base, with 10 bases between. Germline lookup yields CDR1 MGHRA and CDR2 YSYEKL. CDR3 nucleotide sequence: TGCGCCAGCAGCCATAGCGTGGGATCCTACGAGCAGTACTTC. Translation: CASSHSVGSYEQYF.

This chain joins TRBV6-2 or TRBV6-3 and TRBJ2-1; D call uncertain. Trimming cost V 10 bases and J 0 bases, with 16 bases left between them. CDR3 size: 15 residues. CDR1 and CDR2 (germline): MNHEY, SVGEGT. The CDR3 here is CATKDIKSSYNEQFF. The CDR3 DNA follows: TGTGCCACCAAGGATATTAAGTCCTCCTACAATGAGCAGTTCTTC.

In its sample, this clonotype was seen once. CDR3: CASSYHGAGTEAFF. CDR3 sequence (DNA): TGTGCCAGCAGTTATCATGGGGCTGGCACTGAAGCTTTCTTT. The rearrangement uses TRBV27 and TRBJ1-1; tentatively, D is TRBD1 (5 bases). Germline V lookup: CDR1 MNHEY, CDR2 SMNVEV (reference sequence). This CDR3 has 14 amino acids. V was trimmed by 4 bases and J by 4 bases, leaving 13 bases between them.

The chain links TRBV12-3 or TRBV12-4 to TRBJ2-1, with TRBD1 matching 7 bases. This CDR3 region has 15 residues. The ends lost 1 base at V and 5 bases at J; junction bases unmatched: 5. The CDR3 loop is CASSLVGTADNEQFF. The CDR3 DNA is TGTGCCAGCAGTTTAGTCGGGACAGCTGACAATGAGCAGTTCTTC.

This clonotype was seen only a few times. V is TRBV4-1 and J is TRBJ2-7, with 9 positions matching TRBD2. The germline gives CDR1 MGHRA, CDR2 YSYEKL. With V trimmed by 1 base and J by 0 bases, 4 bases remained unmatched. The CDR3 has 16 amino acids. Here the CDR3 reads CASSQGREGFSYEQYF. The DNA of the CDR3 is TGCGCCAGCAGCCAAGGGCGGGAGGGCTTCTCCTACGAGCAGTACTTC.

This clonotype was counted ten times or more. V and J are TRBV7-8 and TRBJ2-3; 7 bases align to TRBD2. Germline V gene data show CDR1 as SGHVS and CDR2 as FQNEAQ. The CDR3 has 17 residues. The ends lost 1 base at V and 4 bases at J; junction bases unmatched: 11. This CDR3 is CASSLERAGVMADTQYF. As DNA, the CDR3 is TGTGCCAGCAGCTTAGAACGGGCGGGAGTAATGGCAGATACGCAGTATTTT.

This clonotype was detected only a few times. The chain couples TRBV20-1 to TRBJ2-7; D possibly corresponds to TRBD1 (7 bases). The germline V and J ends were trimmed by 6 bases and 2 bases, with 17 bases remaining between them. This CDR3 is 14 amino acids long. Germline assignment: CDR1 DFQATT and CDR2 SNEGSKA (reference sequence). The CDR3 reads CSANPGRGAYEQYF. CDR3 DNA sequence: TGCAGTGCCAATCCCGGCAGGGGGGCCTACGAGCAGTACTTC.

This chain joins TRBV5-1 and TRBJ2-1; D is possibly TRBD1 (5 bases). CDR1 is SGHRS, CDR2 YFSETQ, per germline. The CDR3 runs 14 residues. V was shortened by 0 bases and J by 6 bases, with 10 bases between the two germline ends. The CDR3 nucleotides read TGCGCCAGCAGCTTGGAGTGGGGCACCAATGAGCAGTTCTTC. Protein product: CASSLEWGTNEQFF.

This rearrangement joins TRBV6-5 to TRBJ2-5, with D uncertain. From germline, CDR1 is MNHEY and CDR2 SVGAGI. Between the trimmed V and J ends, which lost 2 bases and 5 bases, there was a span of 12 bases. There are 14 residues in the CDR3. CDR3 nucleotides: TGTGCCAGCAGTTACCGAAGTGTCCTGGAGACCCAGTACTTC. Its protein is CASSYRSVLETQYF.

This clonotype turned up a few times. The V gene is TRBV7-9, the J gene TRBJ2-2; TRBD2 might be the D (7 bases). V was cut by 5 bases and J by 7 bases, with 20 bases left in between. Germline V gene sequence: CDR1 SEHNR, CDR2 FQNEAQ (reference sequence). The CDR3 is made up of 16 amino acids. CDR3 loop: CASSPLLGGPIGELFF. Written as DNA, the CDR3 is TGTGCCAGCAGCCCGCTATTGGGGGGGCCCATCGGGGAGCTGTTTTTT.

This rearrangement joins TRBV3-1 to TRBJ2-7; D may be TRBD2 (5 bases). V was trimmed by 4 bases and J by 0 bases, leaving 16 bases between them. The germline V gene has CDR1 LGHDT and CDR2 YNNKEL (reference sequence). This CDR3 spans 16 amino acids. CDR3 nucleotide sequence: TGTGCCAGCAGCCTGCGGGCGGGCCTAAGCTCCTACGAGCAGTACTTC. Protein sequence: CASSLRAGLSSYEQYF.

This clonotype was seen only a few times. The rearrangement joins TRBV6-1 to TRBJ2-1; D uncertain. Looked up from germline, CDR1 is MNHNS and CDR2 is SASEGT. Trimming removed 0 bases from V and 10 bases from J, with 10 bases in between. The CDR3 loop spans 13 amino acids. Here the CDR3 DNA reads TGTGCCAGCAGTGAAGCGCTGATATGGGAGCAGTTCTTC. Translated, it gives CASSEALIWEQFF.

The chain is built from TRBV27 and TRBJ2-4; 9 positions agree with TRBD1. CDR3 length: 14 amino acids. The germline V gene has CDR1 MNHEY and CDR2 SMNVEV (reference sequence). V lost 5 bases to trimming and J lost 11 bases; unmatched junction nucleotides: 10. CDR3 sequence (DNA): TGTGCCAGCAGTGAGGGACAGGGTCATGTGTTTCAGTACTTC. Amino acid sequence: CASSEGQGHVFQYF.

This clonotype was seen more than once but under ten times. The chain is built from TRBV12-3 or TRBV12-4 and TRBJ2-1, with 11 bases identical to TRBD2. This CDR3 region has 21 residues. J gave up 7 bases and V 0 bases, and 20 bases lay outside the gene matches. CDR3 sequence reads: CASSLARRGLAVFGVANEQFF. As DNA, the CDR3 is TGTGCCAGCAGTTTAGCTCGGAGGGGACTAGCGGTCTTTGGGGTGGCAAATGAGCAGTTCTTC.

The table lists this clonotype with a few counts. The chain carries TRBV10-3 and TRBJ1-1, with TRBD1 identical over 12 bases. With 6 bases clipped from V and 7 bases from J, the junction kept 6 bases outside the gene matches. The germline V gene encodes CDR1 ENHRY and CDR2 SYGVKD. CDR3 length: 14 residues. CDR3 sequence: CAIRGDRGLDEAFF. CDR3 in DNA: TGTGCCATCAGAGGGGACAGGGGGCTTGATGAAGCTTTCTTT.

The V gene is TRBV7-9, the J gene TRBJ2-5; 7 nucleotides agree with TRBD2. Germline V lookup: CDR1 SEHNR, CDR2 FQNEAQ (reference sequence). The V and J ends lost 3 bases and 5 bases, in that order; junction bases with no gene match: 15. CDR3 length: 17 residues. The CDR3: CASSFTQRRGSWETQYF. The CDR3, as DNA: TGTGCCAGCAGCTTTACGCAAAGGCGCGGGAGTTGGGAGACCCAGTACTTC.

The chain joins TRBV29-1 to TRBJ2-3; D remains ambiguous. The CDR3 runs 13 residues. The ends were cut back, 0 bases at V and 4 bases at J, with 8 bases in the middle. CDR1 is SQVTM and CDR2 is ANQGSEA in the germline V gene. CDR3: CSVEDSGPDTQYF. The DNA for the CDR3 is TGCAGCGTTGAAGACTCCGGCCCAGATACGCAGTATTTT.